This TCR beta chain comes out of a study of T cells in Graves' hyperthyroidism and ophthalmopathy. The table lists this clonotype with many counts. V shed 8 bases and J 2 bases; nucleotides not matched to a gene: 17. The CDR3 loop spans 17 amino acids. CDR1 and CDR2 (germline): LNHDA, SQIVND (reference sequence). RNA transcripts gave rise to amplified TCR beta CDR3 regions. Primed by the HTBI set, a first-round RT-PCR was run on the TCR CDR3. TCRdb analysed the multiplex PCR reads with MiXCR anew, one entry per CDR3 protein. The table has just under 750,000 distinct CDR3 sequences, 30% to 40% seen once.

The chain recombines TRBV19 with TRBJ2-7, with 8 bases fitting TRBD1. This clonotype was obtained from a woman aged 40 to 50 with Graves' hyperthyroidism. Material: blood. The CDR3 loop reads CASQHATGTGTTYEQYF. The CDR3, as DNA: TGTGCCAGTCAGCATGCAACGGGGACAGGCACGACCTACGAGCAGTACTTC.